The next 11 T cell receptor beta chains were all read from a single sample in a study of OX40 agonist ivuxolimab in advanced cancers. Measured with immunoSEQ multiplex PCR; TCRdb has only the in-frame clones, and not every one. The sample lists about 73,000 clones; 88% were seen once. This sample comprised CD4+ or CD8+ T cells sorted from blood, obtained in a trial of the OX40 agonist ivuxolimab. The receptors shown here come from an adult with an advanced solid tumor such as melanoma, head and neck, liver or kidney cancer.

The chain links TRBV5-4 to TRBJ2-3; perhaps TRBD1 as D (8 bases). CDR3 length equals 15 residues. The V gene lost 7 bases and the J gene lost 3 bases, with 18 bases spanning the gap. Germline V lookup: CDR1 SGHNT, CDR2 YYREEE (reference sequence). Written as DNA, the CDR3 is TGTGCCAGCCGTACAGGGGGAGGGAGGACAGATACGCAGTATTTT. Its translation: CASRTGGGRTDTQYF.

The rearrangement links TRBV7-9 to TRBJ2-5; 8 bases align to TRBD2. Germline V CDR1 and CDR2: SEHNR, FQNEAQ (reference sequence). The CDR3 has 14 amino acids. V trimming: 5 bases; J trimming: 4 bases; junction bases outside the gene matches: 6. The CDR3 DNA reads as TGTGCCAGCAGCCCGCGGACTAGCCCAGAGACCCAGTACTTC. This sequence encodes CASSPRTSPETQYF.

The chain has TRBV30 and TRBJ1-5, with D perhaps matching TRBD1 (6 bases). The V gene lost 5 bases and the J gene lost 3 bases, with 8 bases spanning the gap. The CDR3 is made up of 12 amino acids. Germline assignment: CDR1 GTSNPN and CDR2 SVGIG (reference sequence). The DNA of the CDR3 is TGTGCCTGGGGGGACACCAATCAGCCCCAGCATTTT. This encodes CAWGDTNQPQHF.

In this sample, this clone turned up once. The V gene is TRBV18, the J gene TRBJ2-2; D might be TRBD2 (5 bases). Trimming left V 1 base short and J 1 base short, with 7 bases between. Per germline, CDR1 KGHSH and CDR2 LQKENI. The CDR3 runs to 15 residues. The CDR3 region has the DNA TGTGCCAGCTCACCACAGGACTGGAACACCGGGGAGCTGTTTTTT. It specifies CASSPQDWNTGELFF.

In DNA form, the CDR3 reads TGTGCCAGTAGTATCCTCGGCCAGGGAGGTCAGCCCCAGCATTTT. Translation: CASSILGQGGQPQHF. V and J are TRBV19 and TRBJ1-5, with D perhaps matching TRBD1 (5 bases). The CDR3 is 15 residues long. V gave up 3 bases and J gave up 6 bases, with 15 bases separating them. Looked up from germline, CDR1 is LNHDA and CDR2 is SQIVND (reference sequence).

The chain is built from TRBV5-6 and TRBJ1-2; unclear D gene. The CDR3 extends over 15 amino acids. The germline gives CDR1 SGHDT, CDR2 YYEEEE. Trimming removed 4 bases from V and 4 bases from J, with 17 bases in between. The DNA for the CDR3 is TGTGCCAGCAGCCTAGGGTCGGGGAGGAGCTATGGCTACACCTTC. Residues: CASSLGSGRSYGYTF. The complete variable domain, with remaining parts taken from reference TRBV5-6 and TRBJ1-2, reads DAGVTQSPTHLIKTRGQQVTLRCSPKSGHDTVSWYQQALGQGPQFIFQYYEEEERQRGNFPDRFSGHQFPNYSSELNVNALLLGDSALYLCASSLGSGRSYGYTFGSGTRLTVV.

The chain is built from TRBV7-8 and TRBJ2-1, with 8 positions matching TRBD2. V lost 5 bases to trimming and J lost 8 bases; unmatched junction nucleotides: 11. This CDR3 comprises 15 residues. Germline V gives CDR1 SGHVS, CDR2 FQNEAQ. In DNA, the CDR3 is TGTGCCAGCAGCCAAAAAGCGGGAGTGGTGGATGAGCAGTTCTTC. Encoded protein: CASSQKAGVVDEQFF.

The rearrangement links TRBV7-6 to TRBJ2-1; TRBD1 or TRBD2 may be the D gene (5 bases each). Deletions cut 5 bases from V and 4 bases from J, with 12 bases between. Germline V gives CDR1 SGHVS, CDR2 FNYEAQ. The CDR3 contains 14 residues. CDR3 bases: TGTGCCAGCAGCGACGGGACCGGTTACAATGAGCAGTTCTTC. Its protein is CASSDGTGYNEQFF.

This chain uses TRBV19 with TRBJ2-5, with D possibly being TRBD1 (5 bases). This CDR3 is 15 amino acids long. V lost 7 bases and J 2 bases, leaving 17 bases between the germline ends. Germline CDR1 is LNHDA and CDR2 is SQIVND (reference sequence). The CDR3 nucleotides are TGTGCCAGTACCCCAAGCGACAGAGAACAAGAGACCCAGTACTTC. This sequence encodes CASTPSDREQETQYF.

This sequence joins TRBV5-5 and TRBJ1-2; 8 nucleotides line up with TRBD1. The junction had 8 bases not matched to a gene; V was cut back by 0 bases and J by 4 bases. Germline V CDR1 and CDR2: SGHKS, YYEKEE (reference sequence). This CDR3 is built from 16 residues. The CDR3 nucleotides are TGTGCCAGCAGCTTGGCCGCAGGGGGCAGTGTCTATGGCTACACCTTC. This codes for CASSLAAGGSVYGYTF.

The V and J genes are TRBV7-9 and TRBJ2-3; no reliable D call. The CDR3 has 13 amino acids. The germline gives CDR1 SEHNR, CDR2 FQNEAQ (reference sequence). V was trimmed by 1 base and J by 2 bases, leaving 4 bases between them. This chain's CDR3 is CASSLGVTDTQYF. CDR3 coding DNA: TGTGCCAGCAGCTTAGGGGTCACAGATACGCAGTATTTT.